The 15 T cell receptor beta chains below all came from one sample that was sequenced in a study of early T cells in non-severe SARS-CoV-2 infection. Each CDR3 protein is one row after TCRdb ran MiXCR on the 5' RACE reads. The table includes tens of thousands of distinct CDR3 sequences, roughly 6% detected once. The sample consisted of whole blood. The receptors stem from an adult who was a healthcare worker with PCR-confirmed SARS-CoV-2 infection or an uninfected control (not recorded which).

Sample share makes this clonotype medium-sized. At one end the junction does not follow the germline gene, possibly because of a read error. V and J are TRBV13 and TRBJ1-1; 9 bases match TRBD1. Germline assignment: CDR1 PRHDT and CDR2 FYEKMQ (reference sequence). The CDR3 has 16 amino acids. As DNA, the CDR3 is TGTGCCAGCAGCTCTAGGTGGACAGGGGTGAACGCTGAAGCTTTCTTT. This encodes CASSSRWTGVNAEAFF.

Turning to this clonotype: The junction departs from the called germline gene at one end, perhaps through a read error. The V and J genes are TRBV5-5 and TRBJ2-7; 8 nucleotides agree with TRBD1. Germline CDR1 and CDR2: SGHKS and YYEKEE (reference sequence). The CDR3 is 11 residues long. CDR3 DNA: TGTGCCAGCAGCTACCGGGACAGGATCGACTTC. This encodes CASSYRDRIDF. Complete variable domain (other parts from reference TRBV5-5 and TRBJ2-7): DAGVTQSPTHLIKTRGQQVTLRCSPISGHKSVSWYQQVLGQGPQFIFQYYEKEERGRGNFPDRFSARQFPNYSSELNVNALLLGDSALYLCASSYRDRIDFGPGTRLTVT.

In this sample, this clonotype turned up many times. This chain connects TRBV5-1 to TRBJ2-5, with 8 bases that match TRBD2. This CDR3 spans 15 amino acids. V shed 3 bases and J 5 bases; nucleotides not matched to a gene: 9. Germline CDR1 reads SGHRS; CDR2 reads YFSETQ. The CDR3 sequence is CASSSLSGGQETQYF. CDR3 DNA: TGCGCCAGCAGCTCCCTCAGCGGGGGTCAGGAGACCCAGTACTTC. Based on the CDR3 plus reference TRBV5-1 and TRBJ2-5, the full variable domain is KAGVTQTPRYLIKTRGQQVTLSCSPISGHRSVSWYQQTPGQGLQFLFEYFSETQRNKGNFPGRFSGRQFSNSRSEMNVSTLELGDSALYLCASSSLSGGQETQYFGPGTRLLVL.

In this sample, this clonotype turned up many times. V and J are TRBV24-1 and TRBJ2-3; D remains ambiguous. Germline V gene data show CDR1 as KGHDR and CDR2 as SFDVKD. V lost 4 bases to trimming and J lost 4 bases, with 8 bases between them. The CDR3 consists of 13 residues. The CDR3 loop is CATSDHGADTQYF. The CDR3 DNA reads TGTGCCACCAGTGACCATGGAGCAGATACGCAGTATTTT.

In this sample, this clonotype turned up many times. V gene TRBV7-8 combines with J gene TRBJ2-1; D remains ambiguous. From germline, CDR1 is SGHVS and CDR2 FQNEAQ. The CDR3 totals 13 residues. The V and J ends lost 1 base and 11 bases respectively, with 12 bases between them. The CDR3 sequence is CASSLELGSKQFF. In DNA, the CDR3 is TGTGCCAGCAGCTTAGAACTGGGATCGAAGCAGTTCTTC.

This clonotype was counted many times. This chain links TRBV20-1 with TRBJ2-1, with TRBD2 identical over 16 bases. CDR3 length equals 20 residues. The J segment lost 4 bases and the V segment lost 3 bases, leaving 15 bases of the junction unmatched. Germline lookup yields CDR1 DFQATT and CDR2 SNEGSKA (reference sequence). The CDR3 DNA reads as TGCAGTGCTAGTCCCCCTCTGGGACTAGCGGGAGGGAATAGGTACAATGAGCAGTTCTTC. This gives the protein CSASPPLGLAGGNRYNEQFF.

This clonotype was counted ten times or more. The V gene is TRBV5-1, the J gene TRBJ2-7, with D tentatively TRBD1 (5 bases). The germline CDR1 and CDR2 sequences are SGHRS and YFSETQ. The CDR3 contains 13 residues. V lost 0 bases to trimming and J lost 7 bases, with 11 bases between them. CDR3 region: CASSLGTNGEQYF. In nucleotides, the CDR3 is TGCGCCAGCAGCTTGGGGACAAATGGGGAGCAGTACTTC.

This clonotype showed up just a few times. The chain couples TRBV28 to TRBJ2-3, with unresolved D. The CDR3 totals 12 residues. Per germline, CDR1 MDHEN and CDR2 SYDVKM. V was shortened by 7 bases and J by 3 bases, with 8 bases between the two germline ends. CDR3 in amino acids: CASNGETDTQYF. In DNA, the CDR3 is TGTGCCAGCAATGGTGAGACAGATACGCAGTATTTT.

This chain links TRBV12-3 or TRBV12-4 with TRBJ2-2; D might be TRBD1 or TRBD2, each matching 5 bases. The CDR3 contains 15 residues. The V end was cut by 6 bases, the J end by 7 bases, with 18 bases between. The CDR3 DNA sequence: TGTGCCAGCAGCTCAAAGGGCTTTGGGGGCGGGGAGCTGTTTTTT. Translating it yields CASSSKGFGGGELFF.

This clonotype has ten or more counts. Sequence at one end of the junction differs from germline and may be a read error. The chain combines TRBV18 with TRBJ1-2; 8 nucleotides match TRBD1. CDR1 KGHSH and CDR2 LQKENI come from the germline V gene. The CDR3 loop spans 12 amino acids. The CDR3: CASSTDRDGHTF. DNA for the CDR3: TGTGCCAGCTCAACGGACAGGGATGGCCACACCTTC. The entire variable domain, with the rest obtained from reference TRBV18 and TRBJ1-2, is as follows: NAGVMQNPRHLVRRRGQEARLRCSPMKGHSHVYWYRQLPEEGLKFMVYLQKENIIDESGMPKERFSAEFPKEGPSILRIQQVVRGDSAAYFCASSTDRDGHTFGSGTRLTVV.

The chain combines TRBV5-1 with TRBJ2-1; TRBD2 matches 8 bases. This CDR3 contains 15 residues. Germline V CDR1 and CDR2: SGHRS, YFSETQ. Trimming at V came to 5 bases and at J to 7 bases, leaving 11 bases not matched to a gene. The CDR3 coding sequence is TGCGCCAGCAGTAAGAGCGGGAGTAGGGGGAATGAGCAGTTCTTC. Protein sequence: CASSKSGSRGNEQFF.

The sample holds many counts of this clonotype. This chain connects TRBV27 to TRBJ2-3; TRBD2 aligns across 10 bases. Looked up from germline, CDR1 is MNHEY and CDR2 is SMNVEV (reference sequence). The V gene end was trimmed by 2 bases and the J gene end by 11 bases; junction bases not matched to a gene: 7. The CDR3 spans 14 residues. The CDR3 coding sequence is TGTGCCAGCAGTTTAGGAGGGAGCGGGAGGGGGCAGTATTTT. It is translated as CASSLGGSGRGQYF.

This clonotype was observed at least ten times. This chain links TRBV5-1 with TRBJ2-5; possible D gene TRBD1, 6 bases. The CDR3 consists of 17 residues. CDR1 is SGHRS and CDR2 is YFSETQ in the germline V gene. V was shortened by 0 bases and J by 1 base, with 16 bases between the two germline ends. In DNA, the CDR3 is TGCGCCAGCAGCTTGGCTTTGGGGGCGGCCATCCAAGAGACCCAGTACTTC. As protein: CASSLALGAAIQETQYF. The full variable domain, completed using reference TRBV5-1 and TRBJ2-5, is KAGVTQTPRYLIKTRGQQVTLSCSPISGHRSVSWYQQTPGQGLQFLFEYFSETQRNKGNFPGRFSGRQFSNSRSEMNVSTLELGDSALYLCASSLALGAAIQETQYFGPGTRLLVL.

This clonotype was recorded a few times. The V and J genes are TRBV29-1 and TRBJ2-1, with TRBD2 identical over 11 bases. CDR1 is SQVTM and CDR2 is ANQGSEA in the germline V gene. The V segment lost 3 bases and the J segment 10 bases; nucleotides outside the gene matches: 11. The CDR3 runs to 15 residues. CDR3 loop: CSVEALLAGAQEQFF. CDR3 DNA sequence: TGCAGCGTTGAGGCCCTACTAGCGGGAGCCCAGGAGCAGTTCTTC.

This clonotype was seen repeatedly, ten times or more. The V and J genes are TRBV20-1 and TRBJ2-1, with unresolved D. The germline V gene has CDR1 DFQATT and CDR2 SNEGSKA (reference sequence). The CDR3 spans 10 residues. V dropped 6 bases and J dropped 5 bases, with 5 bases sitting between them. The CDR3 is CSAYDNEQFF. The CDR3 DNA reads TGCAGTGCCTATGACAATGAGCAGTTCTTC.